This TCR beta chain was captured by sequencing in a study of cytomegalovirus exposure and HLA in healthy donors. Study-wide context: Earlier results showed 117 million unique TCR beta sequences derived from approximately 170 million T cells. Study-level results: Analyses of presence and absence presupposed an approximately uniform sequencing depth across donors. Within an earlier analysis, most TCR beta V segments proved productive either about 90% or about 30% of the time. Most TCR sequences were rare, but some public TCRs occurred in many donors.

A remark on this clone: Its cognate antigen is unknown.

The germline V gene has CDR1 SNHLY and CDR2 FYNNEI. This CDR3 is built from 13 residues. Deletions cut 8 bases from V and 1 base from J, with 9 bases between. 60 Vbeta and 13 Jbeta primers were used in PCR. Here immunoSEQ multiplex PCR was the method, and the copy in TCRdb shows in-frame clones only, minus some. Of 150,000 to 200,000 clones listed, just under 80% are singletons. The sequence was obtained from a woman in her twenties or thirties in good health and CMV-seronegative. The chain carries TRBV2 and TRBJ1-3; D is ambiguous. Material: PBMCs. This chain's CDR3 is CASGRESGNTIYF. In nucleotides, the CDR3 is TGTGCCAGCGGCCGGGAATCTGGAAACACCATATATTTT.